Listed below are T cell receptor beta chains from one sample, sequenced in a study of shared clonotypes between healthy human individuals. Some clones are missing from TCRdb's copy, which holds only in-frame ones; the method was immunoSEQ multiplex PCR. Of roughly 2,000,000 clones detected, approximately 92% appear once; the ten largest clones hold about 1.7%. What was sequenced was naive CD8+ T cells from PBMCs. The receptors stem from a man between 18 and 29 years old in good health. Some clones in this sample may be carry-over from other donors' samples. CDR3s include the opening cysteine and the closing phenylalanine or tryptophan. The D gene is left open where the match is weak. Some rows mark clone size as missing; the rest say once, few, many or name a class of expanded clone.

TRBV27	TRBJ2-5	-	TRBD1	15	TGTGCCAGCAGTTCCCGGGACAGGGGTCAAGAGACCCAGTACTTC	CASSSRDRGQETQYF
TRBV6-1	TRBJ2-7	once	TRBD1	18	TGTGCCAGCAGTGAGGCCGGGACAGGGCTACCCACTTCCTACGAGCAGTACTTC	CASSEAGTGLPTSYEQYF
TRBV7-8	TRBJ2-1	-	-	14	TGTGCCAGCAGCCCGGACAGAGACTACAATGAGCAGTTCTTC	CASSPDRDYNEQFF
TRBV29-1	TRBJ1-4	-	-	14	TGCAGCGTTGTACCCGAGGACAAGAATGAAAAACTGTTTTTT	CSVVPEDKNEKLFF
TRBV7-3	TRBJ2-2	-	TRBD2	14	TGTGCCAGCAGCCCGCGACTAGCGTTCGGGGAGCTGTTTTTT	CASSPRLAFGELFF
TRBV4-3	TRBJ1-4	-	-	13	TGCGCCAGCAGCCAAGATTTGTATGAAAAACTGTTTTTT	CASSQDLYEKLFF
TRBV14	TRBJ2-1	-	-	16	TGTGCCAGCAGCCAAGATGTTCCCCGAGTCAGCGATGAGCAGTTCTTC	CASSQDVPRVSDEQFF
TRBV4-2	TRBJ1-2	-	-	14	TGTGCCAGCAGCCAAGTTGAAGGGCGGGGTGGCTACACCTTC	CASSQVEGRGGYTF
TRBV10-3	TRBJ2-3	-	-	17	TGTGCCATCAGCGCATCGGGTTGGGAATCGAGCACAGATACGCAGTATTTT	CAISASGWESSTDTQYF
TRBV5-5	TRBJ1-3	-	-	13	TGTGCCAGCAGCTTGGGGGCGGGAAACACCATATATTTT	CASSLGAGNTIYF
TRBV2	TRBJ1-5	-	-	14	TGTGCCAGCAGTGATAACCTGGGAAATCAGCCCCAGCATTTT	CASSDNLGNQPQHF
TRBV12-5	TRBJ1-1	few	-	12	TGTGCTAGTGCTTTACCGGGGGGGGAAGCTTTCTTT	CASALPGGEAFF
TRBV15	TRBJ2-5	-	-	14	TGTGCCACCAGCAGAGATTCAGGATGGGAGACCCAGTACTTC	CATSRDSGWETQYF
TRBV4-2	TRBJ1-1	-	-	16	TGTGCCAGCAGCCAAGATCTTGGCCCACCGGGCGCTGAAGCTTTCTTT	CASSQDLGPPGAEAFF
TRBV7-9	TRBJ1-2	-	TRBD1	15	TGTGCCAGCGGACTAACAGGGGCCCCCATAGGCGGCTACACCTTC	CASGLTGAPIGGYTF
TRBV27	TRBJ1-4	-	TRBD1	16	TGTGCCAGCAGTCGGTTTAAGGGGGCAGTGAATGAAAAACTGTTTTTT	CASSRFKGAVNEKLFF
TRBV5-1	TRBJ2-1	-	TRBD2	16	TGCGCCAGCAGTTTTTTACTAGCGGGAGGGAACAATGAGCAGTTCTTC	CASSFLLAGGNNEQFF
TRBV5-1	TRBJ2-5	-	TRBD1	13	TGCGCCAGCAGGACAGGGTTCGCGGAGACCCAGTACTTC	CASRTGFAETQYF
TRBV7-9	TRBJ2-1	once	TRBD2	15	TGTGCCAGCAGCCCCCCTAGCGGGAGGGGTAATGAGCAGTTCTTC	CASSPPSGRGNEQFF
TRBV25-1	TRBJ2-3	-	TRBD2	16	TGTGCCAGCAGTGAATCACTAGCGAACCGCACAGATACGCAGTATTTT	CASSESLANRTDTQYF
TRBV2	TRBJ2-1	-	TRBD2	18	TGTGCCAGCAGTGAAGGGGGCCAACTAGCGGTGCCCTACAATGAGCAGTTCTTC	CASSEGGQLAVPYNEQFF
TRBV21-1	TRBJ1-5	once	-	14	TGTGCCAGCAGCAAACTGACTGGGGAACAGCCCCAGCATTTT	CASSKLTGEQPQHF
TRBV2	TRBJ2-7	-	-	14	TGTGCCAGCAACCCCGGAGGGGGCTCCTACGAGCAGTACTTC	CASNPGGGSYEQYF
TRBV7-9	TRBJ2-1	once	TRBD2	15	TGTGCCAGCAGCCCTGGGACTACGGCTCACAATGAGCAGTTCTTC	CASSPGTTAHNEQFF
TRBV19	TRBJ2-2	few	TRBD1	15	TGTGCCAGTGGACCGACAGGGGGCCGCACCGGGGAGCTGTTTTTT	CASGPTGGRTGELFF
TRBV15	TRBJ1-4	-	-	15	TGTGCCACCAGCAGCCACTCTGCAACTAATGAAAAACTGTTTTTT	CATSSHSATNEKLFF
TRBV19	TRBJ2-7	-	-	12	TGTGCCAGTAGTTTCGGGGGCTACGAGCAGTACTTC	CASSFGGYEQYF
TRBV7-3	TRBJ2-2	once	-	17	TGTGCCAGCAGCCGCTTGGGCGGACAGCTGTACACCGGGGAGCTGTTTTTT	CASSRLGGQLYTGELFF
TRBV27	TRBJ2-7	few	-	14	TGTGCCAGCAGCCCACTAGCCTCGGGACGCGAGCAGTACTTC	CASSPLASGREQYF
TRBV9	TRBJ2-7	once	-	15	TGTGCCAGCAGCGTACGGGTGAATTTAAGATACGAGCAGTACTTC	CASSVRVNLRYEQYF
TRBV28	TRBJ1-2	-	-	12	TGTGCCAGCAGCAAGGGGCGAGATGGCTACACCTTC	CASSKGRDGYTF
TRBV27	TRBJ2-7	-	TRBD2	18	TGTGCCAGCAGTCCTTCCGGGGGGGACTTGGGTTTGGTCTACGAGCAGTACTTC	CASSPSGGDLGLVYEQYF
TRBV6-5	TRBJ2-3	-	-	15	TGTGCCAGCAGTTCCGCGGGCCGGAGCACAGATACGCAGTATTTT	CASSSAGRSTDTQYF
TRBV19	TRBJ2-1	few	-	13	TGTGCCAGTAGTATTGGAGGAGACAATGAGCAGTTCTTC	CASSIGGDNEQFF
TRBV7-9	TRBJ1-2	-	TRBD1	17	TGTGCCAGCAGCTTTTTGGGAGGGGAACAGGGGGACTATGGCTACACCTTC	CASSFLGGEQGDYGYTF
TRBV2	TRBJ2-7	-	TRBD2	14	TGTGCCAGCAAAGAGGCGGGAGGCCAGTACGAGCAGTACTTC	CASKEAGGQYEQYF
TRBV7-3	TRBJ2-2	-	-	17	TGTGCCAGCAGCCCCACGCAGCGAGCCCTATACACCGGGGAGCTGTTTTTT	CASSPTQRALYTGELFF
TRBV4-2	TRBJ1-1	-	-	16	TGTGCCAGCAGCCCCCATCCTTTCGACGGGAACACTGAAGCTTTCTTT	CASSPHPFDGNTEAFF
TRBV19	TRBJ1-4	-	-	14	TGTGCCAGTAGTATCTCGGAAGGTAATGAAAAACTGTTTTTT	CASSISEGNEKLFF
TRBV12-5	TRBJ2-7	-	-	16	TGTGCTAGTGGTTTGGTACGGGGCAGCCGCTCCTACGAGCAGTACTTC	CASGLVRGSRSYEQYF